The 13 T cell receptor beta chains reported below all come from one sample, sequenced in a study of T cell repertoires in cytomegalovirus infection (dated by TCRdb to about 2019). The data were produced on an Illumina HiSeq 1500. In-frame beta chains were kept once TCRdb had trimmed the public reads at Q25 with fastp and called clones with MiXCR. CDR3 protein duplicates are merged, each entry listing the most common genes and DNA. This sample is represented by 450,000 to 650,000 distinct CDR3 sequences; around 27% of them were singletons. The ten largest clones capture over 10% of the sample. The material sequenced was PBMCs. These receptors all come from a human donor in good health (CMV status not recorded). Some clones in this sample may be carry-over from other donors' samples.

This clonotype occurred many times. The V gene is TRBV11-2, the J gene TRBJ2-2; TRBD2 matches at 9 bases. The J segment lost 3 bases and the V segment lost 8 bases, leaving 10 bases of the junction unmatched. The CDR3 is 16 residues long. Germline CDR1 reads SGHAT; CDR2 reads FQNNGV. CDR3 sequence reads: CASRLGTSSYTGELFF. The CDR3, as DNA: TGTGCCAGCCGCCTAGGGACTAGCAGTTACACCGGGGAGCTGTTTTTT.

This clonotype was counted many times. The chain links TRBV7-8 to TRBJ1-1, with TRBD1 matching 8 bases. Germline CDR1 SGHVS, CDR2 FQNEAQ. The CDR3 extends over 14 amino acids. V lost 1 base, J lost 5 bases, and 3 bases stayed unmatched. The CDR3 coding sequence is TGTGCCAGCAGCTTAGTGCAGGGGGCGACTGAAGCTTTCTTT. Protein sequence: CASSLVQGATEAFF.

This clonotype was seen a few times. The rearrangement joins TRBV5-4 to TRBJ2-1; 14 bases align to TRBD2. J lost 2 bases, V lost 4 bases, and 11 bases had no gene match. Germline V gene data show CDR1 as SGHNT and CDR2 as YYREEE (reference sequence). The CDR3 contains 19 residues. DNA for the CDR3: TGTGCCAGCAGCGTGATGACTAGCGGGAGGGGCTCAGCCTACAATGAGCAGTTCTTC. Its translation: CASSVMTSGRGSAYNEQFF.

This clonotype was counted only a few times. V usage is TRBV12-3 or TRBV12-4 and J usage is TRBJ1-4; the match to TRBD1 covers 8 bases. The CDR3 is made up of 15 amino acids. After removal of 5 bases from V and 7 bases from J, the junction contained 9 bases not matched to a gene. The DNA of the CDR3 is TGTGCCAGCAGTCCAGGACAGGGCGGGGGTGAAAAACTGTTTTTT. This sequence encodes CASSPGQGGGEKLFF.

The rearrangement uses TRBV25-1 and TRBJ1-3, with a possible D match to TRBD1 (5 bases). Germline values: CDR1 MGHDK, CDR2 SYGVNS. The CDR3 runs to 14 residues. The V and J ends lost 2 bases and 4 bases respectively, with 9 bases between them. The chain's CDR3 is CASSEAGVGNTIYF. In DNA form, the CDR3 reads TGTGCCAGCAGTGAAGCGGGGGTCGGAAACACCATATATTTT.

This rearrangement joins TRBV14 to TRBJ2-7; D is uncertain. The CDR3 sequence is 13 residues long. The germline CDR1 and CDR2 sequences are SGHDN and FVKESK. V was pared by 2 bases and J by 2 bases, with 7 bases between. The DNA of the CDR3 is TGTGCCAGCAGCCAACTGGGAACCTACGAGCAGTACTTC. This codes for CASSQLGTYEQYF.

A few counts support this clonotype. The rearrangement links TRBV12-3 or TRBV12-4 to TRBJ2-5; 8 bases are shared with TRBD2. The ends lost 0 bases at V and 5 bases at J; junction bases unmatched: 11. The CDR3 contains 17 residues. The CDR3 loop is CASSLAGGGRILETQYF. CDR3 DNA sequence: TGTGCCAGCAGTTTAGCGGGGGGCGGGAGGATCTTGGAGACCCAGTACTTC.

The chain recombines TRBV19 with TRBJ2-7, with D unresolved. This CDR3 comprises 15 residues. The V gene lost 5 bases and the J gene lost 5 bases, with 19 bases spanning the gap. CDR1 and CDR2 from the germline V gene are LNHDA and SQIVND (reference sequence). The CDR3 region has the DNA TGTGCCAGTAGTTCCGGGCCCAGCCCGGCGGACGAGCAGTACTTC. Translating it yields CASSSGPSPADEQYF.

The rearrangement joins TRBV7-2 to TRBJ2-3; D may correspond to TRBD1 or TRBD2 (6 bases each). The CDR3 sequence is 21 residues long. V lost 1 base and J lost 2, with 28 bases in between. In germline, CDR1 is SGHTA, CDR2 FQGNSA. CDR3 DNA sequence: TGTGCCAGCAGCTTAGTAGTCGGGGGCTGGGGTAGCCCGCGTCTCACAGATACGCAGTATTTT. Its protein is CASSLVVGGWGSPRLTDTQYF.

This clonotype has just a few counts. The rearrangement uses TRBV19 and TRBJ1-2; D gene unclear. V was trimmed by 5 bases and J by 8 bases, leaving 15 bases between them. CDR1 and CDR2 (germline): LNHDA, SQIVND (reference sequence). CDR3 size: 13 residues. The CDR3 DNA follows: TGTGCCAGTAGTCGCACAGTCCTAGGGGGCTACACCTTC. Amino acids: CASSRTVLGGYTF.

V usage is TRBV28 and J usage is TRBJ1-2; D remains unclear. The CDR3 has 13 amino acids. V lost 6 bases and J 4 bases, leaving 12 bases between the germline ends. Germline V gives CDR1 MDHEN, CDR2 SYDVKM. CDR3 DNA: TGTGCCAGCAGCGGCCGGGCTGGCTATGGCTACACCTTC. Its translation: CASSGRAGYGYTF.

The chain uses TRBV7-2 and TRBJ2-1; tentative D call: TRBD1 (5 bases). Trimming left V 3 bases short and J 10 bases short, with 7 bases between. The CDR3 runs 11 residues. CDR1 is SGHTA and CDR2 is FQGNSA in the germline V gene. CDR3 DNA sequence: TGTGCCAGCAGCTTTGACAGAGAGCAGTTCTTC. It yields the protein CASSFDREQFF.

This rearrangement joins TRBV6-5 to TRBJ2-7, with 10 bases matching TRBD2. J gave up 3 bases and V 2 bases, and 4 bases lay outside the gene matches. This CDR3 is 15 amino acids long. Germline loops: CDR1 MNHEY, CDR2 SVGAGI. The CDR3 protein is CASSYVGTSVYEQYF. For the CDR3, the DNA is TGTGCCAGCAGTTACGTGGGGACTAGCGTCTACGAGCAGTACTTC.